Here is one TCR beta chain with its context. Its antigen is not known. The data stem from a study of naive CD8 T cells in extremely preterm neonates. Only in-frame clones appear in the TCRdb table, and some are missing; sequencing was by immunoSEQ multiplex PCR. The repertoire holds several thousand clones, almost 98% seen once, with roughly 0.31% in the top ten. Blood donors were healthy children aged roughly 15-56 months and healthy nonsmoking adults. Sorting kept Annexin V-negative CD3+CD8+CD45RA+CCR7+ naive T cells. Study-wide results and caveats: Term neonates roughly 0.4%, young children about 0.031%, adults 0.01%; preterm neonates shared 2.7%. Compared with older groups, preterm CDR3s were shorter, with fewer N additions and less trimming.

The sample comprised naive CD8+ T cells from blood. This sequence originates from a human donor in good health.

The CDR3 is CASSYWGLSPGDTQYF. The DNA of the CDR3 is TGTGCCAGCAGTTACTGGGGACTCTCGCCCGGAGATACGCAGTATTTT. The chain has TRBV6-5 and TRBJ2-3, with a weak D call TRBD2 (6 bases). Trimming shortened V by 1 base and J by 5 bases, and 16 bases separated the two germline ends. CDR1 MNHEY and CDR2 SVGAGI come from the germline V gene. This CDR3 region has 16 residues.